Listed below are T cell receptor beta chains from one sample, sequenced in a study of beta chain features in type 1 diabetes. Produced via immunoSEQ multiplex PCR; TCRdb's table is partial and in-frame only. The sample records about 280,000 clones, 14% to 15% being singletons. The sequenced sample consisted of naive CD4+ T cells from blood. All receptors derive from a young man with type 1 diabetes. Both conserved end residues are part of each CDR3. A D gene is named only where the DNA matches it firmly.

CDR3aa: CASSVGGQSYEQYF; len: 14; v_gene: TRBV9; d_gene: .; j_gene: TRBJ2-7
CDR3aa: CASSSGTSGNIQYF; len: 14; v_gene: TRBV7-9; d_gene: TRBD2; j_gene: TRBJ2-4
CDR3aa: CASSQYTGTSAYNEQFF; len: 17; v_gene: TRBV4-3; d_gene: TRBD2; j_gene: TRBJ2-1
CDR3aa: CASSVQTGWNTEAFF; len: 15; v_gene: TRBV6-1; d_gene: .; j_gene: TRBJ1-1
CDR3aa: CASQAGWVETQYF; len: 13; v_gene: TRBV19; d_gene: .; j_gene: TRBJ2-5
CDR3aa: CASSIPWQGEDYGYTF; len: 16; v_gene: TRBV19; d_gene: TRBD1; j_gene: TRBJ1-2
CDR3aa: CASSLVKSGTAPNIQYF; len: 17; v_gene: TRBV5-1; d_gene: TRBD1; j_gene: TRBJ2-4
CDR3aa: CASSQGTFGLAGESDTQYF; len: 19; v_gene: TRBV14; d_gene: TRBD2; j_gene: TRBJ2-3
CDR3aa: CAVGTSESSYNEQFF; len: 15; v_gene: TRBV10-3; d_gene: TRBD2; j_gene: TRBJ2-1
CDR3aa: CASSVGQDYEQYF; len: 13; v_gene: TRBV5-1; d_gene: TRBD1; j_gene: TRBJ2-7
CDR3aa: CASGRQGADVYYGYTF; len: 16; v_gene: TRBV7-8; d_gene: TRBD1; j_gene: TRBJ1-2
CDR3aa: CATGGSGTSYNEQFF; len: 15; v_gene: TRBV15; d_gene: .; j_gene: TRBJ2-1
CDR3aa: CASSIAGFQPQHF; len: 13; v_gene: TRBV19; d_gene: .; j_gene: TRBJ1-5
CDR3aa: CASVRTVAKNIQYF; len: 14; v_gene: TRBV28; d_gene: .; j_gene: TRBJ2-4
CDR3aa: CASSLSKSEYANTEAFF; len: 17; v_gene: TRBV5-6; d_gene: .; j_gene: TRBJ1-1
CDR3aa: CASSLGDRYYEQYF; len: 14; v_gene: TRBV10-2; d_gene: TRBD1; j_gene: TRBJ2-7
CDR3aa: CASSLRGESNTEAFF; len: 15; v_gene: TRBV5-1; d_gene: .; j_gene: TRBJ1-1
CDR3aa: CASSPRAGTGELFF; len: 14; v_gene: TRBV18; d_gene: .; j_gene: TRBJ2-2
CDR3aa: CASSSQVSGNTIYF; len: 14; v_gene: TRBV7-2; d_gene: .; j_gene: TRBJ1-3
CDR3aa: CSVDQGQGVHEQYF; len: 14; v_gene: TRBV29-1; d_gene: TRBD1; j_gene: TRBJ2-7
CDR3aa: CASSLYGSRTEAFF; len: 14; v_gene: TRBV11-2; d_gene: .; j_gene: TRBJ1-1
CDR3aa: CSAKAGLNQPQHF; len: 13; v_gene: TRBV29-1; d_gene: .; j_gene: TRBJ1-5
CDR3aa: CATSWRMTGTRLQDTQYF; len: 18; v_gene: TRBV15; d_gene: TRBD2; j_gene: TRBJ2-3
CDR3aa: CSATRTSRGETQYF; len: 14; v_gene: TRBV29-1; d_gene: TRBD2; j_gene: TRBJ2-5
CDR3aa: CASSGQDGYTF; len: 11; v_gene: TRBV28; d_gene: TRBD1; j_gene: TRBJ1-2
CDR3aa: CASRHLAGGETQYF; len: 14; v_gene: TRBV7-2; d_gene: TRBD2; j_gene: TRBJ2-5
CDR3aa: CASSTQGSTEAFF; len: 13; v_gene: TRBV19; d_gene: TRBD1; j_gene: TRBJ1-1
CDR3aa: CASSVGGQGKRETQYF; len: 16; v_gene: TRBV9; d_gene: .; j_gene: TRBJ2-5
CDR3aa: CASSQEFGQPQHF; len: 13; v_gene: TRBV4-3; d_gene: .; j_gene: TRBJ1-5
CDR3aa: CASSLPRPGGQETQYF; len: 16; v_gene: TRBV7-9; d_gene: TRBD2; j_gene: TRBJ2-5